This T cell receptor (beta chain) was identified during a study of identical twins. This clonotype was detected many times. The antigen remains undetermined. Study-level findings and limits: Carriage of fewer insertions was seen in abundant cord blood beta clonotypes, whereas memory repertoires showed none. Conclusions were drawn cross-sectionally by statistical analysis, without following the same donors.

V lost 3 bases and J lost 8; bases outside the gene matches: 3. The CDR3 sequence is 14 residues long. Per germline, CDR1 KGHSH and CDR2 LQKENI. TCRdb called the 5' RACE reads again in MiXCR, with one record for every CDR3 protein. The sample lists 240,000 or so distinct CDR3 sequences; roughly 10% were seen once. This sequence was found in a man between 45 and 60 years old in good health. This chain links TRBV18 with TRBJ1-6, with TRBD1 matching 8 bases. The source material was memory T cells sorted from blood. CDR3: CASSPGQGHSPLHF. The DNA of the CDR3 is TGTGCCAGCTCACCCGGACAGGGCCATTCACCCCTCCACTTT.